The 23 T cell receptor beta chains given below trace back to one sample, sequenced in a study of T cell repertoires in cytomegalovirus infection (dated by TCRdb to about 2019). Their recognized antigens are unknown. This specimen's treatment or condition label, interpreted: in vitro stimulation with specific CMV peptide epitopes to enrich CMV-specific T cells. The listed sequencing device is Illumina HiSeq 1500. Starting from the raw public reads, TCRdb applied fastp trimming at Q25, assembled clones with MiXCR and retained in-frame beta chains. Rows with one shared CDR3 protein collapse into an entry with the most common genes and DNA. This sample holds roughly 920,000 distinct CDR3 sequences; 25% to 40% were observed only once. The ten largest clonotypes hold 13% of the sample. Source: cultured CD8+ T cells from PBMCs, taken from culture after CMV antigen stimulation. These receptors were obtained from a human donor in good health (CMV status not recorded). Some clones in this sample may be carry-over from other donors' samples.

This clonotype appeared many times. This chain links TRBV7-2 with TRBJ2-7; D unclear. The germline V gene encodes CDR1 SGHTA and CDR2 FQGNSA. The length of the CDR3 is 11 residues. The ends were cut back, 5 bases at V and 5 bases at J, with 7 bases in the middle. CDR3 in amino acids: CASSPSNEQYF. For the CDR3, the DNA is TGTGCCAGCAGCCCAAGTAACGAGCAGTACTTC.

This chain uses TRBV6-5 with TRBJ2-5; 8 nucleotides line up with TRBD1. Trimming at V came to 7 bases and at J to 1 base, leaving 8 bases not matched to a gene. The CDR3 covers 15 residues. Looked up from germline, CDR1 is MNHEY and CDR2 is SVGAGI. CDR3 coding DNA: TGTGCCAGCACCGATGGACAGGGTGTCCAAGAGACCCAGTACTTC. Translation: CASTDGQGVQETQYF.

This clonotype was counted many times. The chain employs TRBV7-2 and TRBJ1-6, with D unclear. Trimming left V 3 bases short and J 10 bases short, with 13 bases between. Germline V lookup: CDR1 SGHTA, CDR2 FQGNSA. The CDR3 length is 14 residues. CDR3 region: CASSFPLIGSPLHF. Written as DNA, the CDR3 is TGTGCCAGCAGCTTCCCTCTTATAGGCTCACCCCTCCACTTT.

CDR3 DNA sequence: TGCAGTGCTTACAGGGAGAATGAGCAGTTCTTC. It is translated as CSAYRENEQFF. The rearrangement joins TRBV20-1 to TRBJ2-1; tentatively, D is TRBD1 (6 bases). The CDR3 consists of 11 residues. The germline gives CDR1 DFQATT, CDR2 SNEGSKA (reference sequence). Between the trimmed V and J ends, which lost 5 bases and 7 bases, there was a span of 9 bases.

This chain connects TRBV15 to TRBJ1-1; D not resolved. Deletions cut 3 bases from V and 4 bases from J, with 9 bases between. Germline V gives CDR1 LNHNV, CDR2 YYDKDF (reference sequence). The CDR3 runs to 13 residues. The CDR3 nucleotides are TGTGCCACCAGCAGGGACGGATTCACTGAAGCTTTCTTT. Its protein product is CATSRDGFTEAFF.

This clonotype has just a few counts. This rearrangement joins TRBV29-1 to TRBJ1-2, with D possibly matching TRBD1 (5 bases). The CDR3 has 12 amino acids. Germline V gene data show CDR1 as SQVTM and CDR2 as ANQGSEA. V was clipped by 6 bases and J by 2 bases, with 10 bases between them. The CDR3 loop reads CSVQGRNYGYTF. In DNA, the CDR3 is TGCAGCGTGCAGGGCAGAAACTATGGCTACACCTTC.

The CDR3 DNA reads TGCGCCAGCAGCCAAGAAGGGCTAGAAGTGACCCAGTACTTC. It codes for CASSQEGLEVTQYF. This chain links TRBV4-1 with TRBJ2-5; D not resolved. The germline V gene encodes CDR1 MGHRA and CDR2 YSYEKL. The ends were cut back, 0 bases at V and 7 bases at J, with 12 bases in the middle. The CDR3 has 14 residues.

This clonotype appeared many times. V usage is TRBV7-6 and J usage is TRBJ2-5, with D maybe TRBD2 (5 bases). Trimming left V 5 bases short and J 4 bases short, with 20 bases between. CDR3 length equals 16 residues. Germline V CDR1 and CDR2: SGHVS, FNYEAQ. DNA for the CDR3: TGTGCCAGCAGCAAACATGAAACGGGATTTGTAGAGACCCAGTACTTC. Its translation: CASSKHETGFVETQYF.

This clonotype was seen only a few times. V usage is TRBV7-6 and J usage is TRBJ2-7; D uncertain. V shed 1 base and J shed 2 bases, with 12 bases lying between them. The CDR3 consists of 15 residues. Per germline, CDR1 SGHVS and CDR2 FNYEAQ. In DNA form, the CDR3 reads TGTGCCAGCAGCTTAGGACACCTCGGCGCCTACGAGCAGTACGTC. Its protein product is CASSLGHLGAYEQYV.

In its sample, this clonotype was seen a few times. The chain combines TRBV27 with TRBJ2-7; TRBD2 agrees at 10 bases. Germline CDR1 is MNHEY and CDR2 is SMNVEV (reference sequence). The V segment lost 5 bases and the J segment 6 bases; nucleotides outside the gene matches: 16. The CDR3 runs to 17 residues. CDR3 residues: CASSDMGSGGAVGEQYF. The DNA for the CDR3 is TGTGCCAGCAGTGATATGGGCAGCGGGGGGGCTGTCGGCGAGCAGTACTTC.

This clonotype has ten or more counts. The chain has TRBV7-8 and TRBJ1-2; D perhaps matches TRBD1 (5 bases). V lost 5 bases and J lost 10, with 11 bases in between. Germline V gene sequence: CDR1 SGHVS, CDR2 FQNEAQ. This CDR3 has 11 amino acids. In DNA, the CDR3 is TGTGCCAGCAGCGGGGACCTCACCTACACCTTC. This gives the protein CASSGDLTYTF.

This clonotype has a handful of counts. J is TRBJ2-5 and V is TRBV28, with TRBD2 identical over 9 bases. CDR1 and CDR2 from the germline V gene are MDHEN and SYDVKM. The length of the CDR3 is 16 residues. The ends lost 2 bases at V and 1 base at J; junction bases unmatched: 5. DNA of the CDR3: TGTGCCAGCAGTTTAGAAGAGCGGGGGGCCCAAGAGACCCAGTACTTC. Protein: CASSLEERGAQETQYF.

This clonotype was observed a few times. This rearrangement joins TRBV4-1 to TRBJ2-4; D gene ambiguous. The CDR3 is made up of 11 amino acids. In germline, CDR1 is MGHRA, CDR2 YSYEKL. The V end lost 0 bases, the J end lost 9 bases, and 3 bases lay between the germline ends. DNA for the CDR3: TGCGCCAGCAGCCAAGACACCATTCAGTACTTC. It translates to CASSQDTIQYF.

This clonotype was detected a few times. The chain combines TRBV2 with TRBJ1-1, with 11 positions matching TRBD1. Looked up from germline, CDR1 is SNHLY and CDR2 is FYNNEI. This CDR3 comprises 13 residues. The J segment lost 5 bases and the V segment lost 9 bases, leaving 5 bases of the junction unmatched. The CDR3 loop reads CAREGTGGTEAFF. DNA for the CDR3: TGTGCCAGGGAAGGGACAGGGGGAACTGAAGCTTTCTTT.

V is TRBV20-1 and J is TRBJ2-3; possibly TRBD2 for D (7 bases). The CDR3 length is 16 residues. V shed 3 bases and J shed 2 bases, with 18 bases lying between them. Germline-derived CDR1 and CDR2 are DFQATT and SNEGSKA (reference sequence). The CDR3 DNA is TGCAGTGCTAGGGACCGGGGGGCCCCTTTCACAGATACGCAGTATTTT. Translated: CSARDRGAPFTDTQYF.

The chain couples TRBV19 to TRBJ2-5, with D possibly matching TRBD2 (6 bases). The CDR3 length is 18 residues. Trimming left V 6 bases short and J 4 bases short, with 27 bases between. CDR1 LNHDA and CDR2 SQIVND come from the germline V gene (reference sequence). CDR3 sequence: CASSRAVAKSRDPETQYF. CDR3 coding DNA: TGTGCCAGTAGCCGAGCGGTAGCGAAGTCGCGGGATCCAGAGACCCAGTACTTC.

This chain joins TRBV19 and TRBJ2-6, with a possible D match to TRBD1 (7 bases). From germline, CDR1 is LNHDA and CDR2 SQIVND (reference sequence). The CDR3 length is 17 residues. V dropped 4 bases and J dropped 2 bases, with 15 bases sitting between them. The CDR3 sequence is CASSRGDSSTGANVLTF. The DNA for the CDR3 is TGTGCCAGTAGTAGGGGGGACAGTTCAACTGGGGCCAACGTCCTGACTTTC.

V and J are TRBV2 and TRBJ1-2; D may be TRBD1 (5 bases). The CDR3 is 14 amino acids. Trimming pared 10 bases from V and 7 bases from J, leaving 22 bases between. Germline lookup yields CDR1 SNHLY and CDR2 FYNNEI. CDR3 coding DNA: TGTGCCACCAAAACCGGGGCAGCGAGCAGTGGCTACACCTTC. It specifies CATKTGAASSGYTF.

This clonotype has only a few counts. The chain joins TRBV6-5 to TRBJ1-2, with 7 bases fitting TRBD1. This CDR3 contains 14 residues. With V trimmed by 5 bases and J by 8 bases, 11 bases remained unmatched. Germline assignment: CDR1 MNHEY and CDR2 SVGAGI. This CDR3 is CASSPVTGPIGYTF. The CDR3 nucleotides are TGTGCCAGCAGTCCCGTGACAGGGCCAATAGGCTACACCTTC.

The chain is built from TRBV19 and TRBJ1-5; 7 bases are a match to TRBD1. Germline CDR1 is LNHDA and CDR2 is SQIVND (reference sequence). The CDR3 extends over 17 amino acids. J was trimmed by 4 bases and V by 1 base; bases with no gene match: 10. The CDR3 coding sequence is TGTGCCAGTAGTATAGGGGGGAGGGGGCGCATAAATCAGCCCCAGCATTTT. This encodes CASSIGGRGRINQPQHF.

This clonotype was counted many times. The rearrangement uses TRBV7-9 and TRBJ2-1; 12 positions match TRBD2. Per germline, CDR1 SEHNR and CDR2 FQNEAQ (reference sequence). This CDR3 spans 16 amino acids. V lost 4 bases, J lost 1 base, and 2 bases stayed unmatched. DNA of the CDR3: TGTGCCAGCAGCTCACTAGCGGGGGGTTCCTACAATGAGCAGTTCTTC. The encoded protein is CASSSLAGGSYNEQFF. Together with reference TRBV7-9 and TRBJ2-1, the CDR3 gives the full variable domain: DTGVSQNPRHKITKRGQNVTFRCDPISEHNRLYWYRQTLGQGPEFLTYFQNEAQLEKSRLLSDRFSAERPKGSFSTLEIQRTEQGDSAMYLCASSSLAGGSYNEQFFGPGTRLTVL.

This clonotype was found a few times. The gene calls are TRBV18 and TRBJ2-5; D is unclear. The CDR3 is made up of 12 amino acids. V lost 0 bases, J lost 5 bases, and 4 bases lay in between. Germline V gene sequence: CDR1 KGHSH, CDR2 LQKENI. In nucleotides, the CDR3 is TGTGCCAGCTCACCACCGGACGAGACCCAGTACTTC. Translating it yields CASSPPDETQYF.

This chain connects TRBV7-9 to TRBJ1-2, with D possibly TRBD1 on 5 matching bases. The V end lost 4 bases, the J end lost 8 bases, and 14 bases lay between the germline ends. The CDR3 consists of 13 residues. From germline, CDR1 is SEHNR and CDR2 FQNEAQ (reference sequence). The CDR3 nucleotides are TGTGCCAGCAGCTCCGACCTCCGGGGCGGCTACACCTTC. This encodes CASSSDLRGGYTF.